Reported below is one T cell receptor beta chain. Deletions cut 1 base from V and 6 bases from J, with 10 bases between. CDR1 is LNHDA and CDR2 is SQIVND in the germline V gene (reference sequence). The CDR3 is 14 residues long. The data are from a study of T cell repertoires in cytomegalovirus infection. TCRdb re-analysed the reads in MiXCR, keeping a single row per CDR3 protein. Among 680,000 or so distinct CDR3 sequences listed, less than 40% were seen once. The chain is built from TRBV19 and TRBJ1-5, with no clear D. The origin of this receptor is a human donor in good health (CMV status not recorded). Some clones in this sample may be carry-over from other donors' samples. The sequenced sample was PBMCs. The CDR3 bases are TGTGCCAGTAGTATAGGTACAGTTGGTCAGCCCCAGCATTTT. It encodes CASSIGTVGQPQHF.